The 16 T cell receptor beta chains below come from one sample, sequenced in a study of cytomegalovirus exposure and HLA in healthy donors (dated by TCRdb to the late 2010s). The method was the immunoSEQ multiplex PCR assay. A mixture of 60 forward primers for TCR Vbeta segments and 13 reverse primers for TCR Jbeta segments was used in the multiplex PCR. The immuneACCESS repertoire file appears here via TCRdb, limited to in-frame rearrangements. These files lack a portion of the clones; in checked studies, under half of the deficit traces to unresolved V genes, and the cause of the others is not known. The sample table records about 120,000 clones; roughly 82% of these occur just once. The ten top clones hold roughly 1.5% of the sample. The sequencing sample was made of PBMCs. Receptor source: a woman between 18 and 29 years old in good health and CMV-seronegative.

As for this clone: Here the CDR3 omits its conserved ending phenylalanine or tryptophan, so a read error is the likely source. The chain has TRBV5-4 and TRBJ1-2, with D possibly matching TRBD1 (6 bases). The V gene lost 0 bases and the J gene lost 2 bases, with 11 bases spanning the gap. Germline loops: CDR1 SGHNT, CDR2 YYREEE (reference sequence). This CDR3 is built from 15 residues. CDR3 region: CASSLEAGANYGYTL. DNA for the CDR3: TGTGCCAGCAGCTTGGAGGCAGGGGCCAACTATGGCTACACCCTC.

The V gene is TRBV18, the J gene TRBJ1-4, with TRBD1 matching 7 bases. Per germline, CDR1 KGHSH and CDR2 LQKENI. Losses at the gene ends were 1 base for V and 12 bases for J; bases not matched to a gene: 11. This CDR3 region has 15 residues. CDR3: CASSPLAGGEGELFF. CDR3 nucleotides: TGTGCCAGCTCACCACTCGCAGGGGGAGAGGGAGAACTGTTTTTT.

This chain links TRBV6-5 with TRBJ1-2; 7 nucleotides agree with TRBD1. This CDR3 has 16 residues. V lost 4 bases to trimming and J lost 6 bases; unmatched junction nucleotides: 14. Germline V gives CDR1 MNHEY, CDR2 SVGAGI. CDR3 sequence: CASSSLTSDRYNGYTF. CDR3 nucleotide sequence: TGTGCCAGCAGTTCCCTTACGTCGGACAGGTACAATGGCTACACCTTC.

Points on this clone: The sample contains more than one DNA sequence encoding this CDR3. The chain recombines TRBV5-1 with TRBJ2-2, with D possibly matching TRBD2 (6 bases). CDR1 SGHRS and CDR2 YFSETQ come from the germline V gene. The CDR3 runs to 18 residues. Trimming took off 4 bases at V and 6 bases at J, with 25 bases between the two ends. DNA of the CDR3: TGCGCCAGCAGCCTGTTCCCCTCCCGGGGACGACTAGCCGGGGAGCTGTTTTTT. Its translation is CASSLFPSRGRLAGELFF.

The chain is built from TRBV29-1 and TRBJ1-1; D gene unclear. In germline, CDR1 is SQVTM, CDR2 ANQGSEA. Trimming took 7 bases from V and 0 from J, leaving 15 bases between them. CDR3 length equals 14 residues. The CDR3 region has the DNA TGCAGCGCAGATACCGCGGGAGTGAACACTGAAGCTTTCTTT. Encoded protein: CSADTAGVNTEAFF.

This rearrangement joins TRBV9 to TRBJ2-1, with 9 bases that match TRBD2. Trimming removed 4 bases from V and 9 bases from J; junction bases left unmatched: 11. CDR1 and CDR2 from the germline V gene are SGDLS and YYNGEE. This CDR3 has 15 residues. The CDR3 loop reads CASSPRMGLAVEQFF. The CDR3 DNA reads as TGTGCCAGCAGCCCCCGGATGGGACTAGCAGTTGAGCAGTTCTTC.

The V gene is TRBV27, the J gene TRBJ1-6; 7 nucleotides agree with TRBD1. Germline CDR1 is MNHEY and CDR2 is SMNVEV (reference sequence). The CDR3 has 15 residues. After removal of 5 bases from V and 10 bases from J, the junction contained 11 bases not matched to a gene. The CDR3 sequence is CASSPGTDGASPLHF. The CDR3 DNA is TGTGCCAGCAGTCCCGGGACAGACGGGGCGTCACCCCTCCACTTT.

The rearrangement joins TRBV7-2 to TRBJ2-3; the D gene is possibly TRBD2 (7 bases). The CDR3 extends over 16 amino acids. The germline V gene has CDR1 SGHTA and CDR2 FQGNSA. V was shortened by 1 base and J by 7 bases, with 18 bases between the two germline ends. CDR3 coding DNA: TGTGCCAGCAGCTTAGACGGGATAGGGGGGGGCAATACGCAGTATTTT. It yields the protein CASSLDGIGGGNTQYF.

This clone has only one observation. Other DNA sequences in this specimen translate into the identical CDR3. V and J are TRBV7-2 and TRBJ2-1, with D possibly TRBD2 on 5 matching bases. The CDR3 has 13 residues. Germline loops: CDR1 SGHTA, CDR2 FQGNSA. Trimming pared 10 bases from V and 0 bases from J, leaving 10 bases between. CDR3 nucleotides: TGTGCCACCTCGGGGAGCTCCTACAATGAGCAGTTCTTC. Translating gives CATSGSSYNEQFF.

This chain links TRBV10-1 with TRBJ1-4; tentative D call: TRBD1 (5 bases). The length of the CDR3 is 13 residues. CDR1 is WNHNN, CDR2 SYGVQD, per germline (reference sequence). Trimming removed 8 bases from V and 10 bases from J, with 17 bases in between. The CDR3 loop is CASVGDLGGKLFF. The CDR3 DNA follows: TGCGCCAGCGTTGGGGACCTCGGGGGAAAACTGTTTTTT.

This rearrangement joins TRBV11-3 to TRBJ2-1; maybe TRBD2 (6 bases). Germline lookup yields CDR1 SGHNT and CDR2 YENEEA. The CDR3 is 17 amino acids. Deletions cut 4 bases from V and 3 bases from J, with 19 bases between. CDR3 loop: CASSSTRLGENYNEQFF. CDR3 nucleotides: TGTGCCAGCAGCTCGACTAGACTAGGTGAAAACTACAATGAGCAGTTCTTC.

The chain is built from TRBV29-1 and TRBJ2-7; the match to TRBD1 covers 10 bases. Germline values: CDR1 SQVTM, CDR2 ANQGSEA. With V trimmed by 8 bases and J by 6 bases, 10 bases remained unmatched. The CDR3 extends over 13 amino acids. The CDR3 reads CSPGETGGPEQYF. The CDR3 coding sequence is TGCAGCCCGGGAGAGACAGGGGGCCCCGAGCAGTACTTC.

This chain connects TRBV6-5 to TRBJ1-2; 7 bases agree with TRBD1. This CDR3 has 15 amino acids. Germline trimming cut 5 bases from V and 5 bases from J; bases unmatched to any gene: 11. Germline loops: CDR1 MNHEY, CDR2 SVGAGI. The CDR3 spells CASSKDRERWYGYTF. The CDR3 DNA is TGTGCCAGCAGTAAAGACAGGGAGAGGTGGTATGGCTACACCTTC.

This rearrangement joins TRBV5-6 to TRBJ2-3; TRBD2 matches 9 bases. Germline CDR1 and CDR2: SGHDT and YYEEEE. CDR3 size: 18 residues. After removal of 2 bases from V and 2 bases from J, the junction contained 12 bases not matched to a gene. CDR3 in amino acids: CASSFRASGARPTDTQYF. CDR3 bases: TGTGCCAGCAGCTTTCGAGCTAGCGGGGCCCGACCCACAGATACGCAGTATTTT.

CDR3 bases: TGTGCCAGCAGTTCCCCGCAGGGGGCAGCTTTCTTT. It is translated as CASSSPQGAAFF. V is TRBV27 and J is TRBJ1-1, with 8 nucleotides matching TRBD1. The CDR3 loop spans 12 amino acids. Looked up from germline, CDR1 is MNHEY and CDR2 is SMNVEV (reference sequence). J gave up 10 bases and V 4 bases, and 5 bases lay outside the gene matches.

The V call is TRBV19, the J call TRBJ1-5, with 10 bases fitting TRBD1. The germline V gene encodes CDR1 LNHDA and CDR2 SQIVND (reference sequence). The CDR3 has 15 residues. V gave up 1 base and J gave up 5 bases; unmatched junction bases: 2. DNA of the CDR3: TGTGCCAGTAGTATAGGTGGGACAGGGGATCAGCCCCAGCATTTT. It codes for CASSIGGTGDQPQHF.